A selection of T cell receptor beta chains follows, all from one sample in a study of blood T cell repertoires in COVID-19. Some clones are missing from TCRdb's copy, which holds only in-frame ones; the method was immunoSEQ multiplex PCR. The table includes about 21,000 clones, roughly 91% detected once. Sequenced input: peripheral blood. The receptors were gathered from a man in his sixties or seventies with active COVID-19. Both conserved end residues are part of each CDR3. A D gene is named only where the DNA matches it firmly. Rows give clone size only sometimes, using once, few, many, or a class for an expanded clone.

V,J,D,size,DNA,CDR3
TRBV5-5,TRBJ2-7,TRBD1,.,TGTGCCAGCAGCGGAGGGGGGACAGGATTTGGCGTCTCCGAGCAGTACTTC,CASSGGGTGFGVSEQYF
TRBV7-2,TRBJ1-4,.,.,TGTGCCAGCAGCCCGGGACAAGGCAATAATGAAAAACTGTTTTTT,CASSPGQGNNEKLFF
TRBV30,TRBJ1-1,TRBD1,.,TGTGCCTGGAGTGTAAAAGGGGGCGCGAACACTGAAGCTTTCTTT,CAWSVKGGANTEAFF
TRBV20-1,TRBJ1-4,.,.,TGCAGTGCTAGTGTGGGTCTGGGGCGCCCTAATGAAAAACTGTTTTTT,CSASVGLGRPNEKLFF
TRBV5-4,TRBJ1-1,.,.,TGTGCCAGCAGCTTGGGCAGTCAGAACACTGAAGCTTTCTTT,CASSLGSQNTEAFF
TRBV7-8,TRBJ2-2,TRBD1,.,TGTGCCAGCAGCTTAGCGGGGACAGGGGTTACCGGGGAGCTGTTTTTT,CASSLAGTGVTGELFF
TRBV9,TRBJ1-1,.,.,TGTGCCAGCAGCGGGGGAGGGATCAGCACTGAAGCTTTCTTT,CASSGGGISTEAFF
TRBV29-1,TRBJ2-1,TRBD2,.,TGCAGCGTCAAGGGACTAGCGAACAACTACAATGAGCAGTTCTTC,CSVKGLANNYNEQFF
TRBV19,TRBJ2-3,.,.,TGTGCCAGTAGTATCCCTAGCACAGATACGCAGTATTTT,CASSIPSTDTQYF
TRBV5-4,TRBJ2-4,TRBD2,.,TGTGCCAGCAGCTGGGGGACTACGGACATTCAGTACTTC,CASSWGTTDIQYF
TRBV29-1,TRBJ1-2,.,medium-sized,TGCAGCGTTGAAGGTGAACATCGAACTTACAGCTATGGCTACACCTTC,CSVEGEHRTYSYGYTF
TRBV7-3,TRBJ1-6,TRBD1,.,TGTGCCAGCAGCCAGGGGGGAGGCAGTTCACCCCTCCACTTT,CASSQGGGSSPLHF
TRBV5-6,TRBJ2-7,.,.,TGTGCCAGCAGTCCGGACCCTACGGGGGAGCAGTACTTC,CASSPDPTGEQYF
TRBV11-2,TRBJ2-7,TRBD1,.,TGTGCCAGCAGCCAGGACAGGGGGGGATACGAGCAGTACTTC,CASSQDRGGYEQYF
TRBV2,TRBJ1-5,.,.,TGTGCCAGCAGTGGCACAGGGATTCAGCCCCAGCATTTT,CASSGTGIQPQHF
TRBV24-1,TRBJ2-1,.,.,TGTGCCACCAGTGATAGCACAGGGAAGGGGTACAATGAGCAGTTCTTC,CATSDSTGKGYNEQFF
TRBV9,TRBJ1-2,TRBD1,.,TGTGCCAGCAGCGTAGGACAGGGGGCATACTATGGCTACACCTTC,CASSVGQGAYYGYTF
TRBV12-5,TRBJ2-3,.,.,TGTGCTAGTGGTCCGCCGGGCGGGGGCACAGATACGCAGTATTTT,CASGPPGGGTDTQYF
TRBV13,TRBJ2-7,TRBD2,.,TGTGCCAGCAGCCCAGGGGGACTAGCGGGCTCCTACGAGCAGTACTTC,CASSPGGLAGSYEQYF
TRBV10-1,TRBJ2-7,TRBD2,.,TGCGCCAGCAGAGTCCTAGCGGGGGTTAACTACGAGCAGTACTTC,CASRVLAGVNYEQYF
TRBV7-9,TRBJ2-1,.,.,TGTGCCAGCAGCTTAGGAGGTCCGGGCGACGGGGATGAGCAGTTCTTC,CASSLGGPGDGDEQFF
TRBV7-8,TRBJ1-4,.,.,TGTGCCAGCAGCCCACCCAGGGGCCCCCCAACTAATGAAAAACTGTTTTTT,CASSPPRGPPTNEKLFF
TRBV29-1,TRBJ2-2,TRBD1,.,TGCAGCGTCCGACAGGGGGGATTTCCCGGGGAGCTGTTTTTT,CSVRQGGFPGELFF
TRBV10-3,TRBJ2-7,TRBD1,.,TGTGCCATCAGTGGTAAAGAACAGGGGGGAAACTCCGAGCAGTACTTC,CAISGKEQGGNSEQYF
TRBV24-1,TRBJ1-3,.,.,TGTGCCACCAGTGACCTTAATTTCAGGGATGCGGCTTCTGGAAACACCATATATTTT,CATSDLNFRDAASGNTIYF
TRBV6-5,TRBJ1-2,TRBD1,.,TGTGCCAGCAGTTCGGACAGGGGGCGATGGGGCTACACCTTC,CASSSDRGRWGYTF